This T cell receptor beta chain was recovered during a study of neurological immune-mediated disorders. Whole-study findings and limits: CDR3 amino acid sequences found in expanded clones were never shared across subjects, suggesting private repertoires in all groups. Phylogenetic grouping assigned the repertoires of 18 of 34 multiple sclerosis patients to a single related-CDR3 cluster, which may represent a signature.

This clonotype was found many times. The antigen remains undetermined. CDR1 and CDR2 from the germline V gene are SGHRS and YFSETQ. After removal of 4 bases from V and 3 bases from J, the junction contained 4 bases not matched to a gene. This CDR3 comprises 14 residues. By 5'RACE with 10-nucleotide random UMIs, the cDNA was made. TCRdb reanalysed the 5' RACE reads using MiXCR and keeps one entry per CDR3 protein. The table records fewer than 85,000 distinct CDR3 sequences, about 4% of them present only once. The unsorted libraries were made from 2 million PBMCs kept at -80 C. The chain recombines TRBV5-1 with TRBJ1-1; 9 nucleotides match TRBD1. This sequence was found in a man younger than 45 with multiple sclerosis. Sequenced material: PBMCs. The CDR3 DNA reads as TGCGCCAGCAGCCCCGGGGACAGGGACACTGAAGCTTTCTTT. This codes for CASSPGDRDTEAFF.